This T cell receptor beta chain was profiled in a study of shared clonotypes between healthy human individuals. V lost 1 base to trimming and J lost 4 bases; unmatched junction nucleotides: 5. The CDR3 has 15 amino acids. Germline V gives CDR1 MNHNS, CDR2 SASEGT. Study-wide results and limits: All-four-donor shared clonotypes had higher generation probabilities than non-shared clonotypes did.

Details on this clone: Its antigen is still unknown.

Assay used: immunoSEQ multiplex PCR; TCRdb lists only in-frame clones, some missing. The sample shows approximately 2.4 million clones, around 95% of them seen only once. The chain has TRBV6-1 and TRBJ2-7; 9 nucleotides align to TRBD2. The specimen sequenced was naive CD4+ T cells sorted from blood. As for subset: CD45RA+ positively selected. The receptor comes from a man between 18 and 29 years old in good health. In DNA, the CDR3 is TGTGCCAGCAGTGAAGGTCTAGCGGGGAGGTACGAGCAGTACTTC. Translation gives CASSEGLAGRYEQYF.